The 32 T cell receptor beta chains in this list originate from one sample, sequenced in a study of blood T cell repertoires in COVID-19. This table comes from immunoSEQ multiplex PCR, and its TCRdb copy is limited to in-frame clones, with some not included. The sample has approximately 140,000 clones, over 75% seen once. The sequenced sample was peripheral blood. These receptors all come from a man in his 60s with active or convalescent COVID-19.

The rearrangement uses TRBV7-9 and TRBJ1-2; 8 positions agree with TRBD1. Germline loops: CDR1 SEHNR, CDR2 FQNEAQ (reference sequence). With V trimmed by 0 bases and J by 7 bases, 1 base remained unmatched. The CDR3 spans 13 residues. The CDR3 nucleotides read TGTGCCAGCAGCTTAGCTGGACAGGGTGGCTACACCTTC. Protein: CASSLAGQGGYTF.

J is TRBJ2-2 and V is TRBV11-3; no clear D gene. Germline V gene data show CDR1 as SGHNT and CDR2 as YENEEA. The CDR3 loop spans 13 amino acids. The V gene lost 5 bases and the J gene lost 5 bases, with 9 bases spanning the gap. DNA for the CDR3: TGTGCCAGCAGCATCGATCTAACCGGGGAGCTGTTTTTT. This sequence encodes CASSIDLTGELFF.

This rearrangement joins TRBV7-9 to TRBJ1-2; D gene ambiguous. CDR1 SEHNR and CDR2 FQNEAQ come from the germline V gene (reference sequence). This CDR3 comprises 13 residues. Trimming cost V 2 bases and J 8 bases, with 12 bases left between them. CDR3 bases: TGTGCCAGCAGCTTAAGTACAGTGATAGGCTACACCTTC. The encoded protein is CASSLSTVIGYTF.

Only a few counts were recorded for this clone. J is TRBJ2-5 and V is TRBV11-2, with D unclear. Trimming pared 2 bases from V and 1 base from J, leaving 11 bases between. Germline V gene sequence: CDR1 SGHAT, CDR2 FQNNGV. CDR3 size: 15 residues. The CDR3 here is CASSLYRLGQETQYF. The CDR3, as DNA: TGTGCCAGCAGCTTATACCGTCTCGGCCAAGAGACCCAGTACTTC.

The rearrangement uses TRBV10-3 and TRBJ2-7; TRBD2 might be the D (6 bases). Germline V lookup: CDR1 ENHRY, CDR2 SYGVKD. The CDR3 spans 14 residues. Trimming cost V 3 bases and J 4 bases, with 13 bases left between them. CDR3 residues: CAISELPEGYEQYF. CDR3 nucleotide sequence: TGTGCCATCAGTGAATTACCGGAGGGATACGAGCAGTACTTC.

V usage is TRBV7-6 and J usage is TRBJ2-2, with TRBD2 identical over 9 bases. Per germline, CDR1 SGHVS and CDR2 FNYEAQ. The CDR3 runs to 15 residues. V gave up 5 bases and J gave up 4 bases; unmatched junction bases: 5. The CDR3 loop is CASSGSSGTTGELFF. The CDR3 DNA sequence: TGTGCCAGCAGCGGATCTAGCGGGACCACCGGGGAGCTGTTTTTT.

The chain carries TRBV15 and TRBJ1-4; 7 bases line up with TRBD1. The germline V gene has CDR1 LNHNV and CDR2 YYDKDF (reference sequence). The trim removed 0 bases at V and 8 bases at J, leaving 6 bases unmatched. The CDR3 is made up of 15 amino acids. CDR3 in DNA: TGTGCCACCAGCAGAGACAGGGGGGTAGGCGAAAAACTGTTTTTT. It is translated as CATSRDRGVGEKLFF.

V and J are TRBV30 and TRBJ2-2; no clear D. This CDR3 contains 14 residues. V gave up 4 bases and J gave up 2 bases, with 11 bases separating them. Looked up from germline, CDR1 is GTSNPN and CDR2 is SVGIG (reference sequence). CDR3 DNA: TGTGCCTGGACTCCGGGTCTCAACACCGGGGAGCTGTTTTTT. Protein sequence: CAWTPGLNTGELFF.

The chain carries TRBV27 and TRBJ2-1; TRBD2 aligns across 11 bases. V lost 2 bases to trimming and J lost 9 bases; unmatched junction nucleotides: 9. The CDR3 is 16 residues long. From germline, CDR1 is MNHEY and CDR2 SMNVEV (reference sequence). The CDR3 here is CASSLSQLAGESEQFF. The CDR3 DNA is TGTGCCAGCAGTTTAAGCCAACTAGCGGGAGAAAGTGAGCAGTTCTTC.

Comments on this clone: The junction departs from germline at one end; a sequencing error may be responsible. The genes are TRBV7-7 and TRBJ2-5, with D maybe TRBD2 (6 bases). CDR3 size: 13 residues. Germline assignment: CDR1 SSHAT and CDR2 FNYEAQ (reference sequence). CDR3 coding DNA: TGTGCTAGCAGCCGCCGGGGGCAAGAGACCCAGTACTTC. Amino acid sequence: CASSRRGQETQYF.

The rearrangement uses TRBV5-1 and TRBJ2-2; 8 nucleotides match TRBD1. With V trimmed by 0 bases and J by 0 bases, 4 bases remained unmatched. Germline-derived CDR1 and CDR2 are SGHRS and YFSETQ. The CDR3 spans 17 residues. CDR3 loop: CASSLDRGFANTGELFF. The CDR3 DNA reads TGCGCCAGCAGCTTGGACAGGGGGTTCGCGAACACCGGGGAGCTGTTTTTT.

The V and J genes are TRBV19 and TRBJ1-6, with D possibly being TRBD1 (5 bases). Germline V gene lookup returns CDR1 LNHDA and CDR2 SQIVND (reference sequence). V lost 8 bases and J lost 10, with 21 bases in between. This CDR3 is built from 15 residues. The DNA for the CDR3 is TGTGCCAGTTCCCCCAAGGGCGGGGGGATGTCACCCCTCCACTTT. This gives the protein CASSPKGGGMSPLHF.

The chain employs TRBV27 and TRBJ2-5, with 7 bases matching TRBD1. The CDR3 runs 16 residues. J was trimmed by 4 bases and V by 5 bases; bases with no gene match: 13. In germline, CDR1 is MNHEY, CDR2 SMNVEV (reference sequence). The CDR3 nucleotides are TGTGCCAGCAGTACCCCAGGACCAAAGGGGGCAGAGACCCAGTACTTC. It encodes CASSTPGPKGAETQYF.

The chain combines TRBV15 with TRBJ2-1; D might be TRBD2 (6 bases). CDR1 is LNHNV, CDR2 YYDKDF, per germline (reference sequence). The CDR3 is 16 residues long. Trimming left V 0 bases short and J 1 base short, with 10 bases between. This CDR3 reads CATSRELARSYNEQFF. CDR3 nucleotide sequence: TGTGCCACCAGCAGAGAACTAGCTCGGTCCTACAATGAGCAGTTCTTC.

J is TRBJ2-2 and V is TRBV3-1 (or the pseudogene TRBV3-2); the match to TRBD2 covers 11 bases. CDR1 LGHDT and CDR2 YNNKEL come from the germline V gene (reference sequence). CDR3 size: 17 residues. V shed 3 bases and J 1 base; nucleotides not matched to a gene: 4. Written as DNA, the CDR3 is TGTGCCAGCAGCCAGCCGGGACTAGCGGAGAACACCGGGGAGCTGTTTTTT. Translated: CASSQPGLAENTGELFF.

Comment on this clone: The identical CDR3 is also encoded by other nucleotide sequences in the sample. The rearrangement links TRBV10-2 to TRBJ2-3; D is unclear. CDR1 is WSHSY, CDR2 SAAADI, per germline. V dropped 0 bases and J dropped 0 bases, with 7 bases sitting between them. The CDR3 has 15 amino acids. For the CDR3, the DNA is TGCGCCAGCAGTGAGTCTCCGACTAGCACAGATACGCAGTATTTT. As protein: CASSESPTSTDTQYF.

The chain has TRBV7-2 and TRBJ2-5, with 9 bases that match TRBD2. In germline, CDR1 is SGHTA, CDR2 FQGNSA. V lost 4 bases to trimming and J lost 3 bases; unmatched junction nucleotides: 3. This CDR3 comprises 14 residues. The CDR3 loop reads CASSSSGIEETQYF. In DNA, the CDR3 is TGTGCCAGCAGCTCTAGCGGGATCGAAGAGACCCAGTACTTC.

The chain recombines TRBV9 with TRBJ2-2; 14 bases match TRBD2. The CDR3 consists of 18 residues. The junction had 5 bases not matched to a gene; V was cut back by 0 bases and J by 4 bases. Germline CDR1 is SGDLS and CDR2 is YYNGEE. The CDR3 is CASSVGLAGGPITGELFF. CDR3 coding DNA: TGTGCCAGCAGCGTAGGACTAGCGGGAGGGCCGATCACCGGGGAGCTGTTTTTT.

The gene calls are TRBV14 and TRBJ1-6; tentatively, D is TRBD1 (6 bases). The CDR3 has 13 residues. V was shortened by 2 bases and J by 7 bases, with 6 bases between the two germline ends. Germline V gives CDR1 SGHDN, CDR2 FVKESK. The CDR3 is CASSQTGNSPLHF. The CDR3 nucleotides are TGTGCCAGCAGCCAAACAGGGAATTCACCCCTCCACTTT.

V usage is TRBV4-2 and J usage is TRBJ2-7; 12 bases are shared with TRBD2. The CDR3 consists of 16 residues. With 0 bases clipped from V and 6 bases from J, the junction kept 6 bases outside the gene matches. Germline V gene sequence: CDR1 LGHNA, CDR2 YNFKEQ. The CDR3 loop is CASSQERGLAGSEQYF. The CDR3 nucleotides are TGTGCCAGCAGCCAAGAAAGGGGACTAGCGGGCTCCGAGCAGTACTTC.

The chain links TRBV7-2 to TRBJ2-7; D ambiguous. Germline V gives CDR1 SGHTA, CDR2 FQGNSA. V was trimmed by 5 bases and J by 3 bases, leaving 11 bases between them. The CDR3 contains 13 residues. CDR3 protein: CASSPVPYYEQYF. Here the CDR3 DNA reads TGTGCCAGCAGCCCCGTCCCTTACTACGAGCAGTACTTC.

The gene calls are TRBV5-8 and TRBJ2-1, with TRBD2 matching over 9 bases. The CDR3 covers 15 residues. V lost 6 bases to trimming and J lost 8 bases; unmatched junction nucleotides: 12. In germline, CDR1 is SGHTS, CDR2 YDEGEE. CDR3 sequence reads: CASTSGTSRADEQFF. The CDR3 nucleotides read TGTGCCAGCACCTCCGGGACTAGCAGGGCCGATGAGCAGTTCTTC.

The V and J genes are TRBV18 and TRBJ2-7; TRBD1 might be the D (6 bases). Trimming took 2 bases from V and 2 from J, leaving 10 bases between them. This CDR3 has 14 residues. Germline V lookup: CDR1 KGHSH, CDR2 LQKENI. The DNA of the CDR3 is TGTGCCAGCTCACCAAGGACAGCGACCTACGAGCAGTACTTC. This translates into CASSPRTATYEQYF.

This clone was counted a few times. V usage is TRBV5-1 and J usage is TRBJ1-2, with 9 bases lining up with TRBD1. Unmatched junction bases numbered 4, after V lost 4 bases and J lost 3 bases. Germline assignment: CDR1 SGHRS and CDR2 YFSETQ. The CDR3 is made up of 14 amino acids. CDR3 loop: CASSKGQGDYGYTF. The DNA for the CDR3 is TGCGCCAGCAGCAAGGGACAGGGCGACTATGGCTACACCTTC. The full variable domain, completed using reference TRBV5-1 and TRBJ1-2, is KAGVTQTPRYLIKTRGQQVTLSCSPISGHRSVSWYQQTPGQGLQFLFEYFSETQRNKGNFPGRFSGRQFSNSRSEMNVSTLELGDSALYLCASSKGQGDYGYTFGSGTRLTVV.

This clone was picked up a small number of times. The rearrangement links TRBV9 to TRBJ1-4, with D maybe TRBD1 (5 bases). From germline, CDR1 is SGDLS and CDR2 YYNGEE. The V end was cut by 2 bases, the J end by 4 bases, with 9 bases between. The CDR3 is 14 residues long. CDR3 loop: CASSVGAYNEKLFF. The CDR3 bases are TGTGCCAGCAGCGTTGGGGCCTATAATGAAAAACTGTTTTTT.

The gene calls are TRBV2 and TRBJ1-2; TRBD1 matches 7 bases. J was trimmed by 4 bases and V by 4 bases; bases with no gene match: 3. CDR1 and CDR2 (germline): SNHLY, FYNNEI. This CDR3 contains 13 residues. The CDR3 DNA follows: TGTGCCAGCAGTGCGGACAGGCTCTATGGCTACACCTTC. Protein product: CASSADRLYGYTF. Variable domain in full (rest from reference TRBV2 and TRBJ1-2): EPEVTQTPSHQVTQMGQEVILRCVPISNHLYFYWYRQILGQKVEFLVSFYNNEISEKSEIFDDQFSVERPDGSNFTLKIRSTKLEDSAMYFCASSADRLYGYTFGSGTRLTVV.

The V call is TRBV12-3 or TRBV12-4, the J call TRBJ2-7; D perhaps matches TRBD1 (5 bases). The CDR3 sequence is 13 residues long. Trimming removed 1 base at V and 2 bases at J, with 6 bases between. The CDR3 sequence: CASSLGQTYEQYF. CDR3 nucleotide sequence: TGTGCCAGCAGTTTAGGACAGACCTACGAGCAGTACTTC.

The chain couples TRBV4-3 to TRBJ2-6, with D hard to call. With 1 base removed from V and 1 base from J, the gap between germline ends came to 8 bases. Germline loops: CDR1 LGHNA, CDR2 YSLEER. The CDR3 is 16 amino acids. The CDR3 spells CASSQGFGSGANVLTF. The CDR3 DNA reads TGCGCCAGCAGCCAAGGGTTCGGGTCTGGGGCCAACGTCCTGACTTTC.

This chain joins TRBV5-8 and TRBJ2-1, with 12 bases fitting TRBD2. The CDR3 covers 19 residues. The J segment lost 6 bases and the V segment lost 1 base, leaving 14 bases of the junction unmatched. Per germline, CDR1 SGHTS and CDR2 YDEGEE. DNA for the CDR3: TGTGCCAGCAGCTTGTTGGGACCTGCTAGCGGGAGGGCCCCCAATGAGCAGTTCTTC. Protein sequence: CASSLLGPASGRAPNEQFF.

The V call is TRBV6-5, the J call TRBJ1-1, with a tentative D call TRBD1 (6 bases). The germline V and J ends were trimmed by 0 bases and 5 bases, with 16 bases remaining between them. The CDR3 length is 16 residues. Per the germline V gene, CDR1 is MNHEY and CDR2 is SVGAGI. The chain's CDR3 is CASSYSKRAGETEAFF. Written as DNA, the CDR3 is TGTGCCAGCAGTTACTCGAAGAGGGCAGGGGAAACTGAAGCTTTCTTT.

This sequence joins TRBV27 and TRBJ1-5, with 8 bases matching TRBD1. The CDR3 covers 14 residues. CDR1 is MNHEY and CDR2 is SMNVEV in the germline V gene (reference sequence). Losses at the gene ends were 4 bases for V and 4 bases for J; bases not matched to a gene: 3. The CDR3 coding sequence is TGTGCCAGCAGTTCTAACAGGGGGAATCAGCCCCAGCATTTT. As protein: CASSSNRGNQPQHF.

The chain is built from TRBV24-1 and TRBJ1-4; D is perhaps TRBD1 (5 bases). CDR3 length: 16 amino acids. Trimming took 2 bases from V and 7 from J, leaving 16 bases between them. CDR1 and CDR2 (germline): KGHDR, SFDVKD. The CDR3 here is CATSDSFQGPSEKLFF. CDR3 nucleotides: TGTGCCACCAGTGATTCCTTCCAGGGCCCATCTGAAAAACTGTTTTTT.